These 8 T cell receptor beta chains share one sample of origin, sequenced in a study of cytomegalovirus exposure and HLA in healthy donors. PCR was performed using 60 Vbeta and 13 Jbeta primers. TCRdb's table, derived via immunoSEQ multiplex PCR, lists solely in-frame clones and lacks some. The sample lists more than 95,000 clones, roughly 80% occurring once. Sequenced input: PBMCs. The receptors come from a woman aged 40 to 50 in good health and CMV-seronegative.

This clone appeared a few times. CDR3 region: CASSPGGLRSNQPQHF. CDR3 nucleotides: TGTGCCAGCAGCCCAGGGGGGCTAAGAAGCAATCAGCCCCAGCATTTT. The rearrangement links TRBV7-2 to TRBJ1-5; 7 positions match TRBD1. V was pared by 5 bases and J by 1 base, with 8 bases of the junction left unmatched. Germline CDR1 SGHTA, CDR2 FQGNSA. The CDR3 contains 16 residues.

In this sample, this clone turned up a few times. In DNA form, the CDR3 reads TGTGCCAGCAGTTTATCGCCAGGAGGCTCTGAAGCTTTCTTT. Residues: CASSLSPGGSEAFF. The chain combines TRBV28 with TRBJ1-1; no definite D call. V lost 1 base and J 6 bases, leaving 12 bases between the germline ends. Germline V gives CDR1 MDHEN, CDR2 SYDVKM. This CDR3 has 14 amino acids.

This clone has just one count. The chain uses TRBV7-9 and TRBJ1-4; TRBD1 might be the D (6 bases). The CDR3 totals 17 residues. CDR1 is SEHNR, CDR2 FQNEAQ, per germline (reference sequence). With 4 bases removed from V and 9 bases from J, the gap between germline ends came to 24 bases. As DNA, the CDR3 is TGTGCCAGCAGCTCCCGGGAGGCTGGGGGGCGGTTTAAAAAACTGTTTTTT. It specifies CASSSREAGGRFKKLFF.

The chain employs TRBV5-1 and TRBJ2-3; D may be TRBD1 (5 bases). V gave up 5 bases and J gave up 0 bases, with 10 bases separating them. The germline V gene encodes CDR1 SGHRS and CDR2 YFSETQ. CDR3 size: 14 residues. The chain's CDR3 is CASSPQGSTDTQYF. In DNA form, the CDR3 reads TGCGCCAGCAGTCCCCAGGGAAGCACAGATACGCAGTATTTT. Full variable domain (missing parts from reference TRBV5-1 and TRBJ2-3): KAGVTQTPRYLIKTRGQQVTLSCSPISGHRSVSWYQQTPGQGLQFLFEYFSETQRNKGNFPGRFSGRQFSNSRSEMNVSTLELGDSALYLCASSPQGSTDTQYFGPGTRLTVL.

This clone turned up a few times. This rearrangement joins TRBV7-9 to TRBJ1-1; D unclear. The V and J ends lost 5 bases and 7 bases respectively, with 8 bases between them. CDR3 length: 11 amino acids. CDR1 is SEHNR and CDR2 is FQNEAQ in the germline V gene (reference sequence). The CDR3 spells CASSPNYEAFF. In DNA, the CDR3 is TGTGCCAGCAGCCCGAACTATGAAGCTTTCTTT.

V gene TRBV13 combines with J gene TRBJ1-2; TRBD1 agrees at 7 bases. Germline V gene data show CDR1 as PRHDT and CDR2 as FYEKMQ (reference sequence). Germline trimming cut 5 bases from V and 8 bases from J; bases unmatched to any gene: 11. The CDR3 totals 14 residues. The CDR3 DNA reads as TGTGCCAGCAGCCCGAAAACAGGGGAGTACGGCTACACCTTC. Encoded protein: CASSPKTGEYGYTF.

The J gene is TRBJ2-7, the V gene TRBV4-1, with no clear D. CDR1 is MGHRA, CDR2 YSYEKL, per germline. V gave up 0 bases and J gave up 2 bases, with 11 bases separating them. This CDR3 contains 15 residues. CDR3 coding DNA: TGCGCCAGCAGCCAAGAATTCGCGCTTACCTACGAGCAGTACTTC. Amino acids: CASSQEFALTYEQYF.

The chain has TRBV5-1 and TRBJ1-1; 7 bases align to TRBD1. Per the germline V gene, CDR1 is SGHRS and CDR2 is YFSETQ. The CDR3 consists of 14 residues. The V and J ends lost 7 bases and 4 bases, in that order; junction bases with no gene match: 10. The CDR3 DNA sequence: TGCGCCAGCTGCGAGGTTTCAGGGGGCACTGAAGCTTTCTTT. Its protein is CASCEVSGGTEAFF.